Below, 7 T cell receptor beta chains from the same sample are listed, as sequenced in a study of T cell clusters in autoimmune cytopenias. TRB amplification used roughly 250 ng of peripheral blood genomic DNA. TRB rearrangements were amplified by touch-down multiplex PCR with mixed TRB-A/B primers. Using the multiplex PCR reads, TCRdb records one entry per CDR3 protein without DNA. The sample has 6,000 to 9,500 distinct CDR3 sequences; the top ten hold about 5%. The sequencing sample was made of peripheral blood. These receptors originate from a human donor with an autoimmune cytopenia or autoimmune hepatitis (not recorded which).

The J gene is TRBJ2-3, the V gene TRBV20-1. This CDR3 comprises 12 residues. CDR1 is DFQATT, CDR2 SNEGSKA, per germline (reference sequence). The CDR3 region is CSATDGTDTQYF.

The V call is TRBV29-1, the J call TRBJ2-7; no DNA is available, so the TRBD1 call from TCRdb remains unchecked. Germline V gene lookup returns CDR1 SQVTM and CDR2 ANQGSEA. CDR3 size: 11 residues. CDR3 sequence: CSVAQGYEQYF.

This chain joins TRBV5-5 and TRBJ2-7; the TCRdb call, TRBD2, lacks DNA for checking. This CDR3 has 15 residues. CDR1 SGHKS and CDR2 YYEKEE come from the germline V gene (reference sequence). CDR3 in amino acids: CASSYGTARASEQYF. Using reference TRBV5-5 and TRBJ2-7 for the parts outside the CDR3, the full variable domain is DAGVTQSPTHLIKTRGQQVTLRCSPISGHKSVSWYQQVLGQGPQFIFQYYEKEERGRGNFPDRFSARQFPNYSSELNVNALLLGDSALYLCASSYGTARASEQYFGPGTRLTVT.

Its frequency marks this clonotype as medium-sized. This chain links TRBV11-2 with TRBJ1-2; the D call from TCRdb, TRBD1, cannot be confirmed without DNA. This CDR3 is built from 16 residues. Germline lookup yields CDR1 SGHAT and CDR2 FQNNGV. CDR3 loop: CASSSLRDTTNYGYTF. Variable domain in full (rest from reference TRBV11-2 and TRBJ1-2): EAGVAQSPRYKIIEKRQSVAFWCNPISGHATLYWYQQILGQGPKLLIQFQNNGVVDDSQLPKDRFSAERLKGVDSTLKIQPAKLEDSAVYLCASSSLRDTTNYGYTFGSGTRLTVV.

The chain couples TRBV11-2 to TRBJ2-1; without DNA, the TCRdb call of TRBD2 cannot be checked. This CDR3 region has 17 residues. Looked up from germline, CDR1 is SGHAT and CDR2 is FQNNGV. The CDR3 sequence: CASSSPGERERYNEQFF.

The chain carries TRBV29-1 and TRBJ2-2; TCRdb's assignment of TRBD1 cannot be checked, as there is no DNA. The CDR3 spans 14 residues. Germline V gene data show CDR1 as SQVTM and CDR2 as ANQGSEA. The chain's CDR3 is CSGGQGPHTGELFF.

Measured by frequency, this clonotype is medium-sized. This chain uses TRBV7-3 with TRBJ2-7; with no DNA, the TCRdb D assignment of TRBD2 cannot be verified. This CDR3 is 15 amino acids long. Germline V CDR1 and CDR2: SGHTA, FQGTGA. CDR3 loop: CASSFEASGTYEQYF.